This T cell receptor beta chain was observed in a study of response to subunit inactivated influenza vaccine. Whole-study findings and limits: T cells newly recruited by each seasonal influenza vaccination are few, the authors suggested.

As regards this clonotype: What it recognizes is unknown.

V was pared by 4 bases and J by 2 bases, with 18 bases between. From germline, CDR1 is KGHDR and CDR2 SFDVKD. The CDR3 loop spans 17 amino acids. TCRdb re-called the RT-PCR reads through MiXCR, storing one row per CDR3 protein. The top ten hold 5.5% to 7% of the sample, which has around 760,000 distinct CDR3 sequences, approximately 15% seen once. The TCR comes from a man aged 50-60 years who received an inactivated influenza vaccine. Sequenced material: PBMCs from blood, taken roughly 15 days before vaccination. V and J are TRBV24-1 and TRBJ2-3; the D gene could be TRBD1 or TRBD2 (5 bases each). CDR3 sequence reads: CATSDPNPGTITDTQYF. The CDR3 nucleotides are TGTGCCACCAGTGACCCAAATCCGGGGACCATCACAGATACGCAGTATTTT.